This is a list of T cell receptor beta chains from one sample in a study of OX40 agonist ivuxolimab in advanced cancers. The protocol was immunoSEQ multiplex PCR, while the TCRdb copy is restricted to in-frame clones and leaves out a portion. Of some 80,000 clones detected, about 88% appear once; the ten largest clones hold 0.72%. Specimen: CD4+ or CD8+ T cells sorted from blood, collected in a trial of the OX40 agonist ivuxolimab. The receptors stem from an adult with an advanced solid tumor such as melanoma, head and neck, liver or kidney cancer. Each CDR3 is given without its conserved first and last residue. The order of the fields is V gene, J gene, CDR3 protein.

>TRBV5-1|TRBJ2-7
ASSLGIAGGYEQY
>TRBV5-1|TRBJ2-4
ASTPGSLEDIQY
>TRBV10-3|TRBJ1-4
ATSGPQGEKLF
>TRBV28|TRBJ1-5
ASSLYQGVNQPQH
>TRBV5-4|TRBJ1-3
ASSAQGALLGNTIY
>TRBV19|TRBJ1-4
ASSIGTGDEKLF
>TRBV10-1|TRBJ2-1
ASSAAGVTSGTNEQF
>TRBV5-1|TRBJ2-3
ASSSGRGRDTQY
>TRBV7-2|TRBJ1-2
ASSFDRASGYGYT
>TRBV7-9|TRBJ2-4
ASSTGGKNIQY
>TRBV9|TRBJ1-1
ASSPNPQGWGTEAF
>TRBV7-2|TRBJ2-5
ASSPPAGNEQY
>TRBV29-1|TRBJ2-7
SVGQGRMYEQY
>TRBV6-1|TRBJ1-2
ASRVPANYGYT
>TRBV5-4|TRBJ1-3
ASSSSATGYGNTIY
>TRBV5-1|TRBJ2-5
ASSSPGGSQETQY
>TRBV15|TRBJ2-2
ATSRDRGAGAAGELF
>TRBV19|TRBJ1-5
ASSRSLSNQPQH
>TRBV5-1|TRBJ2-7
ASSLPGTTYEQY
>TRBV18|TRBJ2-1
ASSPPTGGLYNEQF
>TRBV9|TRBJ1-1
ASSVGPMNTEAF
>TRBV5-1|TRBJ2-7
ASSFQPSSYEQY
>TRBV18|TRBJ1-2
ASSPIENYGYT
>TRBV7-7|TRBJ2-2
ASSLQGTGELF
>TRBV5-1|TRBJ2-3
ASSLGGRTDTQY
>TRBV7-9|TRBJ1-4
ASSKDRGNEKLF
>TRBV14|TRBJ2-1
ASSQTLAPRYNEQF
>TRBV27|TRBJ2-7
ASSDPQGHHPYEQY
>TRBV2|TRBJ1-5
ASSERGRDEPQH
>TRBV19|TRBJ2-5
ASSALAGGQETQY
>TRBV6-4|TRBJ2-6
ASSDETSGANVLT
>TRBV29-1|TRBJ2-3
SAKIDTQY
>TRBV2|TRBJ2-1
ASRGTYNEQF
>TRBV6-1|TRBJ2-1
ASSLDVLSYNEQF
>TRBV7-9|TRBJ1-1
ASSFRTGGFLNTEAF
>TRBV18|TRBJ2-7
ASSPGQEKY
>TRBV5-6|TRBJ1-3
ASSLLGTGFGGAIY
>TRBV28|TRBJ1-2
ASSFGGRGYT
>TRBV19|TRBJ2-1
ASSWRRDGEQF
>TRBV9|TRBJ1-3
ASSVGIDLFSGNTIY
>TRBV5-5|TRBJ1-2
ASSLDGTGLYGYT
>TRBV6-1|TRBJ1-2
ASSEADSYYGYT
>TRBV10-3|TRBJ2-7
AISDYGTQGHYEQY
>TRBV9|TRBJ1-2
ASSVVPGYGYT
>TRBV6-1|TRBJ2-7
ASSPDIPYEQY